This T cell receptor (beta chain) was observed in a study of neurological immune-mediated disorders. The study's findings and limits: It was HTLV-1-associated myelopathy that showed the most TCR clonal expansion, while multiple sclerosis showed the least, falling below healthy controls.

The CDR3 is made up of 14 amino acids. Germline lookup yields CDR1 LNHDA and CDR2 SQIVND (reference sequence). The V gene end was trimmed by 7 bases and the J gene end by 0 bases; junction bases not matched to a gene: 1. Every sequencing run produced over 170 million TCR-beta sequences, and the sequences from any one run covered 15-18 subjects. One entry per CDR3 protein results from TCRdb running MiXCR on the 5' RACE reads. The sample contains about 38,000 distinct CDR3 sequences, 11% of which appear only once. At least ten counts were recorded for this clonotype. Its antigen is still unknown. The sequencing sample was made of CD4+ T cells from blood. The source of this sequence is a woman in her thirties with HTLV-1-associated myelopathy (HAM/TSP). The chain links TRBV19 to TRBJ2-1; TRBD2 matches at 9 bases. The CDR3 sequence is CASKRGDSYNEQFF. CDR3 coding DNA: TGTGCCAGTAAGCGGGGGGACTCCTACAATGAGCAGTTCTTC.